This T cell receptor beta chain was identified during a study of T cell responses to AZD1222 COVID-19 vaccine. The overall study: Pooling was applied to second doses at about 4 or about 12 weeks.

Some clones are missing from TCRdb's copy, which holds only in-frame ones; the method was immunoSEQ multiplex PCR. This sample yields 150,000 to 200,000 clones, of which approximately 94% are seen a single time; roughly a tenth belongs to the top ten. V was trimmed by 6 bases and J by 2 bases, leaving 16 bases between them. From germline, CDR1 is ENHRY and CDR2 SYGVKD. This CDR3 spans 15 amino acids. The table lists this clone with many counts. This material consisted of peripheral blood, taken on day 0 of AZD1222 vaccination. The chain carries TRBV10-3 and TRBJ1-1; D call uncertain. This receptor was taken from an adult in good health. The CDR3 nucleotides are TGTGCCATCAGGGACGGGTCCAGATTAAACACTGAAGCTTTCTTT. Translating gives CAIRDGSRLNTEAFF.